This T cell receptor (beta chain) was recovered during a study of control samples from healthy donors and cancer patients (dated by TCRdb to the early 2020s). The protocol used for the library was the immunoSEQ multiplex PCR assay. TCRdb retrieved this table from immuneACCESS and kept in-frame rearrangements only. Not all clones are present; in checked studies, unresolved V genes account for under half, and no reason is known for the remainder. Across this sample there are about 100,000 clones, with roughly 91% seen only once. Together, the top ten hold about 7.8% of the sample. As regards this clone: Its antigen is unknown. One base away there is no much larger clone; base qualities are not given.

Taken from the germline V gene, the CDR1 and CDR2 loops are LGHNA and YSLEER. Deletion took 0 bases off V and 0 bases off J, with a span of 6 bases between the germline ends. The CDR3 spans 16 residues, from the cysteine through the phenylalanine. Only the CDR3 DNA stays, 48 bases, in frame from base 1. Sequenced material: blood. The TCR originated in a man aged 25 to 40 in good health. The rearranged segments are TRBV4-3 and TRBJ2-6; the D gene cannot be resolved reliably. CDR3 region: CASSQDVSSGANVLTF. The bases are TGCGCCAGCAGCCAAGATGTAAGCTCTGGGGCCAACGTCCTGACTTTC.